The T cell receptor beta chain under discussion was sequenced for a study of siplizumab effects on memory and regulatory T cells. Some clones are missing from TCRdb's copy, which holds only in-frame ones; the method was immunoSEQ multiplex PCR. The data show about 100,000 clones, about 90% seen once. Sequencing used CD4+ T cells sorted from blood. The receptor comes from a human donor in good health. Some clones in this sample may be carry-over from other donors' samples.

For the CDR3, the DNA is TGTGCCAGCAGCGGAGGGGCAGTCACAGATACGCAGTATTTT. Translation: CASSGGAVTDTQYF. This chain uses TRBV2 with TRBJ2-3; D might be TRBD2 (6 bases). From germline, CDR1 is SNHLY and CDR2 FYNNEI. Between the trimmed V and J ends, which lost 6 bases and 2 bases, there was a span of 12 bases. This CDR3 has 14 residues. Supplemented by reference TRBV2 and TRBJ2-3, the full variable domain reads EPEVTQTPSHQVTQMGQEVILRCVPISNHLYFYWYRQILGQKVEFLVSFYNNEISEKSEIFDDQFSVERPDGSNFTLKIRSTKLEDSAMYFCASSGGAVTDTQYFGPGTRLTVL.